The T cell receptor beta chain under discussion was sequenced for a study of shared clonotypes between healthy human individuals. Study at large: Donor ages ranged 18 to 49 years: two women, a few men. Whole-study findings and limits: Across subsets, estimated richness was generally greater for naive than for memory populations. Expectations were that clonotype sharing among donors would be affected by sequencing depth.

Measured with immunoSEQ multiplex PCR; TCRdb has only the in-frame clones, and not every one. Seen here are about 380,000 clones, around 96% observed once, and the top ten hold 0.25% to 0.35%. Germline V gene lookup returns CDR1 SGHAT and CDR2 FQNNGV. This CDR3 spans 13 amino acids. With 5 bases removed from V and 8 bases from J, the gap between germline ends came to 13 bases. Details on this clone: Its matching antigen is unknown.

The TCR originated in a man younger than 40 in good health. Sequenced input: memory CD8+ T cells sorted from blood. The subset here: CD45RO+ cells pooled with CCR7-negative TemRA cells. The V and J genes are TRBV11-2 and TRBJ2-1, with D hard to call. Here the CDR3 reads CASSPNSRDEQFF. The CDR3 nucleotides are TGTGCCAGCAGCCCCAACAGCCGGGATGAGCAGTTCTTC.